This TCR beta chain was retrieved from a study of CD8+CD57+ T cells in acquired aplastic anemia. As for the study in general: The sorted CD4+ and CD8+ cells yielded an average around 3.2 ug of DNA. Average CD4+ read depth in healthy donors was 9.5 million to 13 million reads.

Findings of the study overall: Overlapping CD8+ CDR3 repertoires of patients and controls contained roughly 29 shared sequences. Patients were compared with controls for CD8+ Simpson's diversity, and no significant difference emerged.

In this sample, this clonotype turned up many times. Its antigen is not identified. Germline lookup yields CDR1 MNHNY and CDR2 SVGAGI (reference sequence). This CDR3 region has 14 residues. Trimming took off 8 bases at V and 4 bases at J, with 15 bases between the two ends. TCR beta VDJ and CDR3 profiling used genomic DNA as template. TCRdb reanalysed the reads using MiXCR and keeps one entry per CDR3 protein. The table lists about 190,000 distinct CDR3 sequences, approximately 50% of them singletons. The chain has TRBV6-6 and TRBJ1-3, with D perhaps matching TRBD1 (5 bases). The source of this sequence is a human donor in good health, serving as a control. Sequences were obtained from sorted CD4+, CD8+, or CD8+CD57+ T cells (not recorded which) from PBMCs. The CDR3 region is CASLTGGSGNTIYF. CDR3 DNA: TGTGCCAGCCTGACGGGGGGTTCCGGAAACACCATATATTTT.